Described below is a single T cell receptor beta chain sequence and its context. Here immunoSEQ multiplex PCR was the method, and the copy in TCRdb shows in-frame clones only, minus some. The profile shows more than 350,000 clones, around 87% of them singletons. This CDR3 region has 13 residues. The V and J ends lost 5 bases and 10 bases respectively, with 14 bases between them. From germline, CDR1 is PRHDT and CDR2 FYEKMQ (reference sequence). This entry comes from a study of blood T cell repertoires in COVID-19. Sequenced sample: peripheral blood. This TCR came from a young woman with COVID-19, enrolled during active disease. The V and J genes are TRBV13 and TRBJ2-2; TRBD2 is a possible D gene (5 bases). Here the CDR3 reads CASSPLAGKELFF. DNA of the CDR3: TGTGCCAGCAGCCCCCTTGCGGGTAAGGAGCTGTTTTTT.